This TCR beta chain appears in the sequencing data of a study of shared clonotypes between healthy human individuals. Study donors comprised healthy, HIV-negative adults devoid of recent acute infection or vaccination. Replicate sorted-subset PCRs were loaded with 150 to 250 ng DNA, about 30,000 T cell genomes. The protocol was immunoSEQ multiplex PCR, while the TCRdb copy is restricted to in-frame clones and leaves out a portion. The sample has approximately 2,300,000 clones, 92% seen once; the top ten hold about 0.41%. As regards this clone: Its antigen is still unknown.

CDR1 and CDR2 from the germline V gene are MNHNS and SASEGT. V dropped 5 bases and J dropped 3 bases, with 11 bases sitting between them. This CDR3 comprises 13 residues. General observations from the study: Larger estimated richness was generally seen in naive subsets than in memory subsets. Generation probability values for non-shared clonotypes were lower than those for clonotypes shared by all four donors.

The specimen was naive CD4+ T cells from PBMCs. Subset specified: CD45RA+ positively selected. The rearrangement uses TRBV6-1 and TRBJ2-7; D may be TRBD2 (5 bases). The clonotype comes from a man younger than 30 in good health. Some clones in this sample may be carry-over from other donors' samples. The CDR3 DNA is TGTGCCAGCAGTAGACTACTGGACTACGAGCAGTACTTC. This encodes CASSRLLDYEQYF.